The rows below give T cell receptor beta chains drawn from one sample of a study of T cell responses to AZD1222 COVID-19 vaccine. The assay was immunoSEQ multiplex PCR, and TCRdb's table has in-frame clones only and misses some. Among roughly 80,000 clones, approximately 90% were seen once, and the ten largest hold approximately 5.8%. The material sequenced was peripheral blood, taken on day 0 of AZD1222 vaccination. The source is an adult in good health. Both conserved end residues are part of each CDR3. D genes are given only for firm matches. Size tells how often a clone was seen (once, few, many) or the class of an expanded clone, and some rows leave it out.

V gene,J gene,D gene,clone size,CDR3 protein,CDR3 DNA
TRBV6-5,TRBJ1-3,.,.,CATSATDSGNTIYF,TGTGCCACCTCGGCGACAGACTCTGGAAACACCATATATTTT
TRBV4-2,TRBJ2-1,.,few,CASSQDPTYNEQFF,TGTGCCAGCAGCCAAGACCCCACCTACAATGAGCAGTTCTTC
TRBV2,TRBJ1-5,.,.,CASSEYRYSNQPQHF,TGTGCCAGCAGTGAATACAGGTATAGCAATCAGCCCCAGCATTTT
TRBV7-8,TRBJ2-2,.,once,CASRENTGELFF,TGTGCCAGCAGGGAGAACACCGGGGAGCTGTTTTTT
TRBV10-3,TRBJ1-6,.,.,CAISESPSSPLHF,TGTGCCATCAGTGAGTCGCCATCATCACCCCTCCACTTT
TRBV7-6,TRBJ2-3,TRBD1,.,CASSLAPSGGPDTQYF,TGTGCCAGCAGCTTGGCTCCATCAGGGGGCCCAGATACGCAGTATTTT
TRBV28,TRBJ1-1,.,.,CASSSTLNTEAFF,TGTGCCAGCAGTTCGACACTGAACACTGAAGCTTTCTTT
TRBV5-1,TRBJ1-3,.,.,CASSLVFSPTSGNTIYF,TGCGCCAGCAGCTTGGTCTTCTCCCCAACTTCTGGAAACACCATATATTTT
TRBV29-1,TRBJ1-1,.,.,CSGVWAMNTEAFF,TGCAGCGGGGTTTGGGCCATGAACACTGAAGCTTTCTTT
TRBV12-3/TRBV12-4,TRBJ1-4,.,once,CASRTNYNEKLFF,TGTGCCAGCAGGACAAACTATAATGAAAAACTGTTTTTT
TRBV5-1,TRBJ1-2,.,.,CASSLETIYGYTF,TGCGCCAGCAGCTTGGAGACAATTTATGGCTACACCTTC
TRBV27,TRBJ1-1,.,.,CASRDKTEAFF,TGTGCCAGCAGGGACAAAACTGAAGCTTTCTTT
TRBV6-5,TRBJ1-2,TRBD1,.,CASMNGQGYGYTF,TGTGCCAGCATGAATGGACAGGGCTATGGCTACACCTTC
TRBV6-2/TRBV6-3,TRBJ1-1,.,.,CASSWGNTEAFF,TGTGCCAGCAGTTGGGGGAACACTGAAGCTTTCTTT
TRBV7-2,TRBJ1-3,.,.,CASSPAHQWALEGNTIYF,TGTGCCAGCAGCCCGGCCCATCAGTGGGCCCTGGAGGGAAACACCATATATTTT
TRBV7-9,TRBJ1-2,TRBD1,.,CASSAFGTELFYGYTF,TGTGCCAGCAGCGCCTTCGGGACAGAACTCTTCTATGGCTACACCTTC
TRBV14,TRBJ1-4,.,.,CASSHRAEKLFF,TGTGCCAGCAGCCACAGGGCTGAAAAACTGTTTTTT
TRBV6-4,TRBJ1-1,.,.,CASSETGNGVTEAFF,TGTGCCAGCAGTGAGACTGGAAACGGGGTCACTGAAGCTTTCTTT
TRBV2,TRBJ1-5,TRBD1,few,CASSGTGNMGNQPQHF,TGTGCCAGCAGTGGGACAGGGAATATGGGCAATCAGCCCCAGCATTTT
TRBV19,TRBJ1-5,.,.,CASSIKTHNQPQHF,TGTGCCAGTAGTATCAAGACACATAATCAGCCCCAGCATTTT
TRBV3-1/TRBV3-2,TRBJ1-2,.,.,CASSHRAVNYGYTF,TGTGCCAGCAGCCACAGGGCCGTTAACTATGGCTACACCTTC
TRBV6-5,TRBJ1-5,.,.,CASRLRRYSNQPQHF,TGTGCCAGCAGACTCCGACGGTATAGCAATCAGCCCCAGCATTTT
TRBV7-9,TRBJ1-2,.,once,CASSLGGTYDYGYTF,TGTGCCAGCAGCTTAGGGGGGACATACGACTATGGCTACACCTTC
TRBV25-1,TRBJ1-2,.,.,CASTREGLDYTF,TGTGCCAGCACCCGAGAGGGGTTGGACTACACCTTC
TRBV19,TRBJ2-5,.,.,CASSINGGETQYF,TGTGCCAGTAGTATAAACGGGGGAGAGACCCAGTACTTC
TRBV6-4,TRBJ1-5,TRBD1,.,CASNDRAQPQHF,TGTGCCAGCAATGACAGGGCTCAGCCCCAGCATTTT
TRBV7-3,TRBJ2-3,TRBD2,.,CASSLTAAGGPDTQYF,TGTGCCAGCAGCTTAACGGCAGCGGGGGGCCCAGATACGCAGTATTTT
TRBV20-1,TRBJ2-1,TRBD2,.,CSAIESGANNEQFF,TGCAGTGCTATTGAAAGCGGGGCCAACAATGAGCAGTTCTTC
TRBV6-4,TRBJ1-1,.,.,CASSAMSGTEAFF,TGTGCCAGCAGTGCTATGAGTGGCACTGAAGCTTTCTTT
TRBV7-6,TRBJ1-1,.,once,CASSLFTQGITEAFF,TGTGCCAGCAGTTTATTTACTCAGGGGATCACTGAAGCTTTCTTT
TRBV10-3,TRBJ2-5,TRBD1,.,CAISVTGGRETQYF,TGTGCCATCAGTGTGACAGGGGGCCGCGAGACCCAGTACTTC
TRBV28,TRBJ2-2,TRBD2,.,CASSLAGGTGELFF,TGTGCCAGCAGCTTAGCGGGGGGGACCGGGGAGCTGTTTTTT
TRBV4-1,TRBJ1-1,.,.,CASSQDLGRAEAFF,TGCGCCAGCAGCCAAGATTTGGGCAGGGCTGAAGCTTTCTTT
TRBV4-3,TRBJ2-4,.,.,CASSQDKGFGNIQYF,TGCGCCAGCAGCCAAGATAAAGGATTTGGGAACATTCAGTACTTC
TRBV5-1,TRBJ2-7,TRBD1,.,CASSLQGQGGEQYF,TGCGCCAGCAGCTTGCAGGGACAGGGGGGCGAGCAGTACTTC
TRBV6-6,TRBJ1-1,TRBD1,.,CASSRQGANTEAFF,TGTGCCAGCAGCCGACAGGGGGCGAACACTGAAGCTTTCTTT
TRBV11-2,TRBJ2-3,TRBD1,.,CASSFVSGGGSDTQYF,TGTGCCAGCAGCTTCGTCTCAGGGGGCGGCTCAGATACGCAGTATTTT
TRBV7-3,TRBJ2-6,.,.,CASSFIGANVLTF,TGTGCCAGCAGCTTCATTGGGGCCAACGTCCTGACTTTC
TRBV10-1,TRBJ1-1,.,.,CASSEQGNTEAFF,TGCGCCAGCAGTGAACAGGGGAACACTGAAGCTTTCTTT
TRBV28,TRBJ1-5,.,.,CASSSPTLRNQPQHF,TGTGCCAGCAGTTCCCCGACACTACGCAATCAGCCCCAGCATTTT
TRBV12-5,TRBJ1-3,.,.,CASGLAGNTIYF,TGTGCTAGTGGTTTGGCTGGAAACACCATATATTTT
TRBV3-1/TRBV3-2,TRBJ1-2,.,.,CASSQAVLPGHGYTF,TGTGCCAGCAGCCAAGCAGTTCTGCCAGGTCATGGCTACACCTTC
TRBV5-4,TRBJ1-1,.,.,CASSLGGNRMNTEAFF,TGTGCCAGCAGCTTGGGAGGGAATAGGATGAACACTGAAGCTTTCTTT
TRBV28,TRBJ2-7,.,.,CASSHTPDSSYEQYF,TGTGCCAGCAGTCACACCCCGGACAGTTCCTACGAGCAGTACTTC
TRBV28,TRBJ1-5,.,.,CASSPLGGTNQPQHF,TGTGCCAGCAGTCCTTTGGGGGGCACCAATCAGCCCCAGCATTTT
TRBV9,TRBJ1-6,.,.,CASSVGGDLLNLHF,TGTGCCAGCAGCGTAGGAGGGGACCTACTGAACCTCCACTTT
TRBV28,TRBJ1-5,TRBD1,.,CASSPHRSTGMRNQPQHF,TGTGCCAGCAGCCCACACCGGTCGACAGGGATGCGCAATCAGCCCCAGCATTTT
TRBV5-1,TRBJ2-3,TRBD1,.,CASSGWTGRTDTQYF,TGCGCCAGCAGCGGGTGGACAGGCCGCACAGATACGCAGTATTTT
TRBV5-5,TRBJ2-7,.,.,CASSHSGDAEQYF,TGTGCCAGCAGTCATTCAGGGGATGCCGAGCAGTACTTC
TRBV5-1,TRBJ1-3,.,once,CASTPGSSGPGGNTIYF,TGCGCCAGCACCCCTGGGTCCTCGGGACCCGGCGGAAACACCATATATTTT
TRBV6-1,TRBJ2-7,.,.,CASSEARTNF,TGTGCCAGCAGTGAAGCGAGGACCAACTTC
TRBV10-2,TRBJ2-3,TRBD2,.,CASSASGGPSTDTQYF,TGCGCCAGCAGTGCGAGCGGGGGGCCGAGCACAGATACGCAGTATTTT
TRBV6-4,TRBJ1-2,TRBD1,.,CASRGQGSGYTF,TGTGCCAGCAGAGGACAGGGGTCTGGCTACACCTTC
TRBV19,TRBJ1-1,TRBD1,.,CASTRTGLNTEAFF,TGTGCCAGTACCCGGACAGGTCTGAACACTGAAGCTTTCTTT
TRBV5-1,TRBJ1-1,TRBD1,.,CASSSPSRQGAMNTEAFF,TGCGCCAGCAGCTCCCCGTCAAGACAGGGGGCCATGAACACTGAAGCTTTCTTT